The 9 T cell receptor beta chains in this list originate from one sample, sequenced in a study of blood T cell repertoires in COVID-19. Sequenced by immunoSEQ multiplex PCR; TCRdb stores in-frame clones only, minus some. The profile covers about 190,000 clones, with approximately 84% appearing a single time and around 3.5% taken by the ten largest. Sample: PBMCs or T cells enriched from blood (not recorded which). The source is a woman in her twenties or thirties who had recovered from COVID-19.

The chain joins TRBV9 to TRBJ2-1; 9 bases line up with TRBD2. The V gene's germline CDR1 is SGDLS and CDR2 YYNGEE. This CDR3 has 16 residues. The ends lost 1 base at V and 4 bases at J; junction bases unmatched: 6. This CDR3 reads CASSVPRLAAYNEQFF. The CDR3 nucleotides read TGTGCCAGCAGCGTACCGAGACTAGCGGCATACAATGAGCAGTTCTTC.

The J gene is TRBJ1-4, the V gene TRBV5-1; the D gene is possibly TRBD1 (6 bases). V lost 3 bases and J 5 bases, leaving 32 bases between the germline ends. CDR1 is SGHRS and CDR2 is YFSETQ in the germline V gene. There are 21 residues in the CDR3. CDR3 DNA: TGCGCCAGCAGCTGGGGGTACCCAGGGGAGAAAAGTAATGGGCTGAATGAAAAACTGTTTTTT. Protein sequence: CASSWGYPGEKSNGLNEKLFF. Full variable domain (remainder filled in from reference TRBV5-1 and TRBJ1-4): KAGVTQTPRYLIKTRGQQVTLSCSPISGHRSVSWYQQTPGQGLQFLFEYFSETQRNKGNFPGRFSGRQFSNSRSEMNVSTLELGDSALYLCASSWGYPGEKSNGLNEKLFFGSGTQLSVL.

The CDR3 bases are TGTGCCAGTAGCCCCCTGGGACAGGTTTCGAATGAGCAGTTCTTC. It translates to CASSPLGQVSNEQFF. The J gene is TRBJ2-1, the V gene TRBV19; TRBD1 matches 8 bases. After removal of 6 bases from V and 7 bases from J, the junction contained 11 bases not matched to a gene. This CDR3 spans 15 amino acids. The germline gives CDR1 LNHDA, CDR2 SQIVND (reference sequence).

The chain uses TRBV5-4 and TRBJ1-2, with TRBD1 identical over 9 bases. The CDR3 has 15 amino acids. Looked up from germline, CDR1 is SGHNT and CDR2 is YYREEE (reference sequence). V shed 4 bases and J 8 bases; nucleotides not matched to a gene: 12. The CDR3 DNA sequence: TGTGCCAGCAGCCGAGGGGACAGGGAAGTGGAAGGCTACACCTTC. Its translation is CASSRGDREVEGYTF.

This rearrangement joins TRBV7-8 to TRBJ2-2; 7 positions match TRBD2. There are 13 residues in the CDR3. The junction had 1 base not matched to a gene; V was cut back by 5 bases and J by 4 bases. Germline V gives CDR1 SGHVS, CDR2 FQNEAQ. DNA for the CDR3: TGTGCCAGCAGCGGGGGGGTCACCGGGGAGCTGTTTTTT. It is translated as CASSGGVTGELFF.

The chain combines TRBV3-1 (or the pseudogene TRBV3-2) with TRBJ2-7; weak D call: TRBD1 (7 bases). There are 12 residues in the CDR3. V was cut by 7 bases and J by 5 bases, with 12 bases left in between. The germline V gene encodes CDR1 LGHDT and CDR2 YNNKEL (reference sequence). CDR3 sequence: CASTQGGHEQYF. CDR3 coding DNA: TGTGCCAGCACTCAGGGGGGCCACGAGCAGTACTTC.

This clone was detected once. The J gene is TRBJ2-1, the V gene TRBV7-3; 7 bases agree with TRBD2. Looked up from germline, CDR1 is SGHTA and CDR2 is FQGTGA. The CDR3 is made up of 15 amino acids. V gave up 3 bases and J gave up 5 bases; unmatched junction bases: 7. The CDR3 bases are TGTGCCAGCAGCTTTCTAGGTGGGAGGGACAATGAGCAGTTCTTC. Protein product: CASSFLGGRDNEQFF.

The V gene is TRBV18, the J gene TRBJ2-7, with 9 bases identical to TRBD2. The length of the CDR3 is 18 residues. CDR1 and CDR2 from the germline V gene are KGHSH and LQKENI. V trimming: 6 bases; J trimming: 2 bases; junction bases outside the gene matches: 17. In DNA, the CDR3 is TGTGCCAGCTCTTTAGCGGGAGCCACCATAGTCGGGCCCTACGAGCAGTACTTC. It encodes CASSLAGATIVGPYEQYF.

This rearrangement joins TRBV18 to TRBJ1-2; 9 positions match TRBD1. Germline V lookup: CDR1 KGHSH, CDR2 LQKENI. The CDR3 has 14 amino acids. V dropped 3 bases and J dropped 6; count of bases not matched to a gene: 5. The CDR3 sequence is CASSPSGQGDGYTF. The CDR3 region has the DNA TGTGCCAGCTCACCGTCGGGACAGGGAGATGGCTACACCTTC.